This entry features one T cell receptor (beta chain) sequence. These data come from a study of OX40 agonist ivuxolimab in advanced cancers. The trim removed 0 bases at V and 0 bases at J, leaving 5 bases unmatched. Germline CDR1 SGHDT, CDR2 YYEEEE. This CDR3 spans 17 amino acids. Clones were sequenced by immunoSEQ multiplex PCR, and TCRdb holds only the in-frame ones, with some missing. The sample has about 35,000 clones; approximately 90% are singletons. The chain uses TRBV5-6 and TRBJ2-1, with 8 bases aligning to TRBD2. This specimen was CD4+ or CD8+ T cells sorted from blood, taken in a trial of the OX40 agonist ivuxolimab. This clonotype originated in an adult with an advanced solid tumor such as melanoma, head and neck, liver or kidney cancer. The CDR3 reads CASSLGSGMSSYNEQFF. In DNA, the CDR3 is TGTGCCAGCAGCTTGGGTAGCGGGATGAGCTCCTACAATGAGCAGTTCTTC.